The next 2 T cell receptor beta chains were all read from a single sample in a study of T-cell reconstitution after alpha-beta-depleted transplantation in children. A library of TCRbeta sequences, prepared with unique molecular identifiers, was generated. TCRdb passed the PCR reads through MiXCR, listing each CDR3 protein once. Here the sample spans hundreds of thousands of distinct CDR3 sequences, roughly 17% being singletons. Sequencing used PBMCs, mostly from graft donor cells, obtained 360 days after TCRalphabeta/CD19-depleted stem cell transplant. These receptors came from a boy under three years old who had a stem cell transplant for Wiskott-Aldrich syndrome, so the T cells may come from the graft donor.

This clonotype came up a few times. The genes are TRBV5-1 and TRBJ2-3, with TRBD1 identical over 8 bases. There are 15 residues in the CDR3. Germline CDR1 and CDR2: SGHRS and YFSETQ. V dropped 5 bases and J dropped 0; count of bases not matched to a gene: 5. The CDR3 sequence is CASREQGESTDTQYF. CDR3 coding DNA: TGCGCCAGCAGAGAACAGGGGGAGAGCACAGATACGCAGTATTTT. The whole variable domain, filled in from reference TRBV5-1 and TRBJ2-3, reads KAGVTQTPRYLIKTRGQQVTLSCSPISGHRSVSWYQQTPGQGLQFLFEYFSETQRNKGNFPGRFSGRQFSNSRSEMNVSTLELGDSALYLCASREQGESTDTQYFGPGTRLTVL.

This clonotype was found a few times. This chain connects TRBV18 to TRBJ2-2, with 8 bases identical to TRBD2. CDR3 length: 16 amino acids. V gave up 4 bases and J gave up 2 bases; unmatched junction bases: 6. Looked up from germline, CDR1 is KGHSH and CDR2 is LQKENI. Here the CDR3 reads CASSLRLAQNTGELFF. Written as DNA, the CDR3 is TGTGCCAGCTCACTGAGACTAGCGCAAAACACCGGGGAGCTGTTTTTT. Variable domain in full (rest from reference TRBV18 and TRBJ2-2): NAGVMQNPRHLVRRRGQEARLRCSPMKGHSHVYWYRQLPEEGLKFMVYLQKENIIDESGMPKERFSAEFPKEGPSILRIQQVVRGDSAAYFCASSLRLAQNTGELFFGEGSRLTVL.